This T cell receptor beta chain is drawn from a study of T cell responses to AZD1222 COVID-19 vaccine. The study's findings and limits: Repertoires in all cases were sampled only once the peak T cell response had passed. Clonal diversity was possibly underestimated, and white British individuals and females predominated among donors. Following two doses of AZD1222, Spike-specific TCR breadth and depth rose.

Worth noting for this clone: What it binds is unknown.

The CDR3 extends over 16 amino acids. Germline CDR1 and CDR2: KGHSH and LQKENI. V gave up 0 bases and J gave up 4 bases, with 15 bases separating them. Assay used: immunoSEQ multiplex PCR; TCRdb lists only in-frame clones, some missing. The repertoire has approximately 160,000 clones, approximately 90% of them found once; the top ten carry approximately 1.4%. The sequence was collected from an adult in good health. The gene calls are TRBV18 and TRBJ1-1; weak D call: TRBD1 (5 bases). The source material was peripheral blood, sampled on day 0 of AZD1222 vaccination. The CDR3 spells CASSPPPGNWFTEAFF. In DNA, the CDR3 is TGTGCCAGCTCACCACCGCCAGGGAATTGGTTCACTGAAGCTTTCTTT.